The 21 T cell receptor beta chains reported below all come from one sample, sequenced in a study of neurological immune-mediated disorders. TCRdb fed the 5' RACE reads into MiXCR, producing one record per CDR3 protein. The sample contains approximately 20,000 distinct CDR3 sequences, about 2.8% of which appear only once. The sequenced sample consisted of PBMCs. All receptors come from a young woman with multiple sclerosis.

This clonotype was counted many times. The J gene is TRBJ2-3, the V gene TRBV9, with 10 bases identical to TRBD2. CDR1 is SGDLS, CDR2 YYNGEE, per germline. The CDR3 is made up of 20 amino acids. The V segment lost 0 bases and the J segment 0 bases; nucleotides outside the gene matches: 13. CDR3 sequence reads: CASSVAVGTSGTSSTDTQYF. The CDR3 DNA reads TGTGCCAGCAGCGTAGCGGTCGGTACTAGCGGGACCTCTAGCACAGATACGCAGTATTTT.

This clonotype was seen many times. The chain combines TRBV14 with TRBJ2-5; the D call may be TRBD1 or TRBD2 (5 bases each). The CDR3 runs to 17 residues. Germline CDR1 is SGHDN and CDR2 is FVKESK. V lost 0 bases and J lost 5, with 19 bases in between. Written as DNA, the CDR3 is TGTGCCAGCAGCCAAGATCCGGCGAGGGGTTGGCGGGAGACCCAGTACTTC. It codes for CASSQDPARGWRETQYF.

Many counts were recorded for this clonotype. The J gene is TRBJ1-1, the V gene TRBV12-3 or TRBV12-4; D is ambiguous. Deletions cut 4 bases from V and 3 bases from J, with 12 bases between. The CDR3 totals 14 residues. The CDR3 DNA reads as TGTGCCAGCAGTTACCGGAGGTGGGACACTGAAGCTTTCTTT. Its translation is CASSYRRWDTEAFF.

This clonotype was recorded at least ten times. The genes are TRBV10-3 and TRBJ2-3; D possibly corresponds to TRBD2 (5 bases). Per the germline V gene, CDR1 is ENHRY and CDR2 is SYGVKD. The CDR3 covers 14 residues. Trimming left V 6 bases short and J 5 bases short, with 15 bases between. The CDR3 sequence is CAIRTTTGGDTQYF. In DNA form, the CDR3 reads TGTGCCATCAGAACCACCACTGGAGGAGATACGCAGTATTTT.

This clonotype was counted ten times or more. The chain joins TRBV5-1 to TRBJ2-3, with 15 bases identical to TRBD2. The CDR3 runs to 16 residues. Germline-derived CDR1 and CDR2 are SGHRS and YFSETQ. J lost 9 bases, V lost 3 bases, and 8 bases had no gene match. DNA of the CDR3: TGCGCCAGCAGCTCTGATCCGGGACTAGCGGGAGGAACGCAGTATTTT. It yields the protein CASSSDPGLAGGTQYF.

In its sample, this clonotype was seen many times. V is TRBV20-1 and J is TRBJ2-4; TRBD1 agrees at 9 bases. CDR3 length: 16 amino acids. Unmatched junction bases numbered 12, after V lost 7 bases and J lost 2 bases. Germline CDR1 and CDR2: DFQATT and SNEGSKA (reference sequence). The CDR3 loop is CSVRRGTGPTKNIQYF. CDR3 bases: TGCAGTGTGAGACGCGGGACAGGGCCTACCAAAAACATTCAGTACTTC.

This clonotype was detected ten times or more. The rearrangement uses TRBV7-9 and TRBJ2-2, with D tentatively TRBD2 (5 bases). Per the germline V gene, CDR1 is SEHNR and CDR2 is FQNEAQ (reference sequence). There are 14 residues in the CDR3. V was pared by 4 bases and J by 5 bases, with 11 bases between. The CDR3 here is CASSSVRGTGELFF. The CDR3 DNA follows: TGTGCCAGCAGCTCGGTCCGGGGAACCGGGGAGCTGTTTTTT. Full variable domain (missing parts from reference TRBV7-9 and TRBJ2-2): DTGVSQNPRHKITKRGQNVTFRCDPISEHNRLYWYRQTLGQGPEFLTYFQNEAQLEKSRLLSDRFSAERPKGSFSTLEIQRTEQGDSAMYLCASSSVRGTGELFFGEGSRLTVL.

This clonotype was counted ten times or more. The CDR3 region is CASRDGGEAFF. The CDR3 DNA reads as TGTGCCAGCAGGGACGGAGGTGAAGCTTTCTTT. This chain uses TRBV2 with TRBJ1-1, with no clear D. CDR1 and CDR2 (germline): SNHLY, FYNNEI. This CDR3 contains 11 residues. Trimming took off 6 bases at V and 7 bases at J, with 9 bases between the two ends.

This clonotype was observed at least ten times. V is TRBV20-1 and J is TRBJ1-5, with TRBD1 as a possible D gene (5 bases). This CDR3 contains 12 residues. Trimming took 2 bases from V and 7 from J, leaving 9 bases between them. Per germline, CDR1 DFQATT and CDR2 SNEGSKA (reference sequence). The CDR3 coding sequence is TGCAGTGCTAGACCTACAGGACAGCCCCAGCATTTT. This translates into CSARPTGQPQHF.

This clonotype was counted many times. The gene calls are TRBV7-3 and TRBJ1-1, with D uncertain. The CDR3 consists of 15 residues. The V and J ends lost 0 bases and 4 bases respectively, with 12 bases between them. Per germline, CDR1 SGHTA and CDR2 FQGTGA. In DNA form, the CDR3 reads TGTGCCAGCAGCTTAACGGGGAGGGCATCCACTGAAGCTTTCTTT. This gives the protein CASSLTGRASTEAFF. The full variable domain, completed using reference TRBV7-3 and TRBJ1-1, is GAGVSQTPSNKVTEKGKYVELRCDPISGHTALYWYRQSLGQGPEFLIYFQGTGAADDSGLPNDRFFAVRPEGSVSTLKIQRTERGDSAVYLCASSLTGRASTEAFFGQGTRLTVV.

This clonotype showed up many times. The V call is TRBV20-1, the J call TRBJ2-7; tentatively, D is TRBD2 (5 bases). Trimming took 3 bases from V and 6 from J, leaving 9 bases between them. The CDR3 has 11 amino acids. CDR1 and CDR2 from the germline V gene are DFQATT and SNEGSKA (reference sequence). For the CDR3, the DNA is TGCAGTGCTAGTTTAGGGAGCGAGCAGTACTTC. Amino acid sequence: CSASLGSEQYF.

This clonotype was seen many times. As DNA, the CDR3 is TGCAGTGCTAGGAAGGGACAGGGGGTCTATGGCTACACCTTC. Its translation is CSARKGQGVYGYTF. The rearrangement uses TRBV20-1 and TRBJ1-2; TRBD1 matches 11 bases. Germline loops: CDR1 DFQATT, CDR2 SNEGSKA (reference sequence). There are 14 residues in the CDR3. Losses at the gene ends were 3 bases for V and 4 bases for J; bases not matched to a gene: 4.

In this sample, this clonotype turned up many times. The V call is TRBV3-1, the J call TRBJ1-5; 7 positions match TRBD1. CDR3 length equals 16 residues. J was trimmed by 1 base and V by 2 bases; bases with no gene match: 5. Germline V CDR1 and CDR2: LGHDT, YNNKEL (reference sequence). The CDR3 coding sequence is TGTGCCAGCAGCCAATCCGGGACAGAGAGCAATCAGCCCCAGCATTTT. Translated, it gives CASSQSGTESNQPQHF.

This clonotype occurred many times. The chain couples TRBV11-2 to TRBJ2-4; D is undetermined. From germline, CDR1 is SGHAT and CDR2 FQNNGV. The CDR3 contains 15 residues. V was trimmed by 1 base and J by 7 bases, leaving 14 bases between them. This CDR3 reads CASSLGIAESNIQYF. As DNA, the CDR3 is TGTGCCAGCAGCTTAGGTATTGCGGAGTCGAACATTCAGTACTTC.

In its sample, this clonotype was seen many times. V and J are TRBV18 and TRBJ1-4, with D unclear. This CDR3 is 13 amino acids long. Per the germline V gene, CDR1 is KGHSH and CDR2 is LQKENI. The ends were cut back, 2 bases at V and 8 bases at J, with 9 bases in the middle. The CDR3 coding sequence is TGTGCCAGCTCACCAATCATAGACGAAAAACTGTTTTTT. It codes for CASSPIIDEKLFF.

This clonotype was detected many times. The rearrangement joins TRBV20-1 to TRBJ2-1; D not certain. This CDR3 is built from 13 residues. Germline values: CDR1 DFQATT, CDR2 SNEGSKA (reference sequence). V was clipped by 3 bases and J by 3 bases, with 9 bases between them. CDR3 nucleotides: TGCAGTGCTAGGTACTCCTACTACAATGAGCAGTTCTTC. It encodes CSARYSYYNEQFF.

This clonotype showed up many times. The CDR3 DNA reads as TGTGCCAGCAGCTTAGGGACTGTTACAGCAGATACGCAGTATTTT. This translates into CASSLGTVTADTQYF. This rearrangement joins TRBV7-9 to TRBJ2-3, with D possibly being TRBD2 (5 bases). Germline assignment: CDR1 SEHNR and CDR2 FQNEAQ (reference sequence). Trimming removed 1 base from V and 4 bases from J, with 12 bases in between. The CDR3 is made up of 15 amino acids.

This chain joins TRBV10-3 and TRBJ2-3; the match to TRBD2 covers 8 bases. This CDR3 is built from 14 residues. Germline trimming cut 5 bases from V and 2 bases from J; bases unmatched to any gene: 3. In germline, CDR1 is ENHRY, CDR2 SYGVKD. The CDR3 reads CAISSSGSTDTQYF. CDR3 DNA: TGTGCCATCAGTTCTAGCGGGTCCACAGATACGCAGTATTTT.

This clonotype was found many times. This chain links TRBV20-1 with TRBJ2-7; the match to TRBD1 covers 7 bases. The trim removed 2 bases at V and 7 bases at J, leaving 17 bases unmatched. The CDR3 spans 16 residues. Germline V CDR1 and CDR2: DFQATT, SNEGSKA (reference sequence). In DNA form, the CDR3 reads TGCAGTGCTAGACCCATAATCCGGGACAGATTGCGGGAGCAGTACTTC. Its translation is CSARPIIRDRLREQYF.

This clonotype has ten or more counts. The genes are TRBV20-1 and TRBJ1-4; 9 bases align to TRBD1. The ends lost 5 bases at V and 5 bases at J; junction bases unmatched: 3. This CDR3 is 13 amino acids long. Per germline, CDR1 DFQATT and CDR2 SNEGSKA (reference sequence). The CDR3 region is CSAGGTGNEKLFF. The CDR3 DNA follows: TGCAGTGCTGGAGGGACAGGGAATGAAAAACTGTTTTTT.

This clonotype was observed many times. The chain joins TRBV6-5 to TRBJ2-2, with TRBD1 matching 9 bases. The CDR3 is 16 residues long. J gave up 13 bases and V 6 bases, and 18 bases lay outside the gene matches. In germline, CDR1 is MNHEY, CDR2 SVGAGI. CDR3 loop: CASRDRDRVYPAALFF. In DNA, the CDR3 is TGTGCCAGCAGGGACCGGGACAGGGTATACCCCGCGGCGCTGTTTTTT.